A single sample gave rise to the 4 T cell receptor beta chains below, sequenced in a study of blood T cell repertoires in COVID-19. Method: immunoSEQ multiplex PCR; TCRdb's copy keeps in-frame clones and lacks some. The table records about 89,000 clones, about 77% of them present only once. Sample: peripheral blood. The receptors come from a man in his sixties or seventies with COVID-19, enrolled during active disease.

This clone was observed once. The V gene is TRBV11-3, the J gene TRBJ2-3; TRBD2 agrees at 11 bases. The CDR3 runs 15 residues. Germline-derived CDR1 and CDR2 are SGHNT and YENEEA. With V trimmed by 5 bases and J by 3 bases, 4 bases remained unmatched. DNA for the CDR3: TGTGCCAGCAGCGTTAGCGGGGGGGAAACAGATACGCAGTATTTT. Residues: CASSVSGGETDTQYF.

V and J are TRBV11-3 and TRBJ1-1; possible D gene TRBD1, 5 bases. The CDR3 totals 14 residues. CDR1 is SGHNT and CDR2 is YENEEA in the germline V gene. Trimming removed 10 bases at V and 11 bases at J, with 26 bases between. The DNA for the CDR3 is TGTGCCACTCGGCGCGGGGGTCCGGAGACCATGGCTTTCTTT. Translating gives CATRRGGPETMAFF.

In this sample, this clone turned up a few times. The chain combines TRBV11-2 with TRBJ1-1, with TRBD1 matching over 8 bases. The V segment lost 3 bases and the J segment 5 bases; nucleotides outside the gene matches: 8. There are 15 residues in the CDR3. Looked up from germline, CDR1 is SGHAT and CDR2 is FQNNGV. The CDR3 here is CASSFFRGRRTEAFF. As DNA, the CDR3 is TGTGCCAGCAGCTTTTTCAGGGGGCGGAGAACTGAAGCTTTCTTT. Full variable domain (remainder filled in from reference TRBV11-2 and TRBJ1-1): EAGVAQSPRYKIIEKRQSVAFWCNPISGHATLYWYQQILGQGPKLLIQFQNNGVVDDSQLPKDRFSAERLKGVDSTLKIQPAKLEDSAVYLCASSFFRGRRTEAFFGQGTRLTVV.

This rearrangement joins TRBV19 to TRBJ1-2; 7 bases map to TRBD1. The CDR3 has 15 amino acids. The germline V gene encodes CDR1 LNHDA and CDR2 SQIVND (reference sequence). The junction had 7 bases not matched to a gene; V was cut back by 6 bases and J by 0 bases. CDR3 nucleotide sequence: TGTGCCAGTAGCCTGGGGACAGCTACTAACTATGGCTACACCTTC. Translation gives CASSLGTATNYGYTF.